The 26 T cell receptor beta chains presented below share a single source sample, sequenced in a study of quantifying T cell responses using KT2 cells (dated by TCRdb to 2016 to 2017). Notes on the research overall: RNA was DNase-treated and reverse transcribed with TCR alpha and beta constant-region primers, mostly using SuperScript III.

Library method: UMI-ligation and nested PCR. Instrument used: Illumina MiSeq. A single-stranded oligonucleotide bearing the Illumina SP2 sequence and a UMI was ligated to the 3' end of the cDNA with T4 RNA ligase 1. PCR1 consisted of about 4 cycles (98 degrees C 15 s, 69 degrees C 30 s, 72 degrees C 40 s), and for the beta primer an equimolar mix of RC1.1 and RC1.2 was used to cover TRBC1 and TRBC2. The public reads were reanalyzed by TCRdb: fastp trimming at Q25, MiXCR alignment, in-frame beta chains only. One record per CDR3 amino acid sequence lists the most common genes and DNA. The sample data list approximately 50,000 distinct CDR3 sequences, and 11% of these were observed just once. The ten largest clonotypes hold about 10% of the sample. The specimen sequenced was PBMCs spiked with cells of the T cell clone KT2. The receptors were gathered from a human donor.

For the CDR3, the DNA is TGTGCCAGCAGTGCGTCACTAGCGGACTACAATGAGCAGTTCTTC. Translating it yields CASSASLADYNEQFF. The chain is built from TRBV2 and TRBJ2-1; 8 bases are a match to TRBD2. The CDR3 spans 15 residues. The junction had 5 bases not matched to a gene; V was cut back by 4 bases and J by 3 bases. In germline, CDR1 is SNHLY, CDR2 FYNNEI.

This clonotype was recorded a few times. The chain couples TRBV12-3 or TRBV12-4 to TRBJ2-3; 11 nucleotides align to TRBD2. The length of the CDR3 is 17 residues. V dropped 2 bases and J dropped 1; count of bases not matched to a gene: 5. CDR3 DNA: TGTGCCAGCAGTTTAACCCGGACTAGCGGGCGCACAGATACGCAGTATTTT. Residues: CASSLTRTSGRTDTQYF.

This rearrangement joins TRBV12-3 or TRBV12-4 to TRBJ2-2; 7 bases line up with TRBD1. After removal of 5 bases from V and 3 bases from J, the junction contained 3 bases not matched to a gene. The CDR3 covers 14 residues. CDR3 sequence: CASSTQGYTGELFF. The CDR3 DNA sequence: TGTGCCAGCAGTACACAGGGGTACACCGGGGAGCTGTTTTTT.

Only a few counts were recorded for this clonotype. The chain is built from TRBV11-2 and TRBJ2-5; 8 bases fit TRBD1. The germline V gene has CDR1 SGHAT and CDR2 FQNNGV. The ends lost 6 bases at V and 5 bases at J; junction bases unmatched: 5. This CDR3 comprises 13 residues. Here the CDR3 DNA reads TGTGCCAGCAGTGTACAGGGGGTGGAGACCCAGTACTTC. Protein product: CASSVQGVETQYF.

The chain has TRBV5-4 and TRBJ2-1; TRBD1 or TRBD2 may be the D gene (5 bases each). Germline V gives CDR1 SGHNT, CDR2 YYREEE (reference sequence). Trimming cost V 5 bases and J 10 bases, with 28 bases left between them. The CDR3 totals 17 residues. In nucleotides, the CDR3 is TGTGCCAGCAGAGCCACCGGGACCCCGACCGGATCAAGAGAGCAGTTCTTC. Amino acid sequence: CASRATGTPTGSREQFF.

CDR3 coding DNA: TGTGCCAGCTCACCAACTCAGGGGGCGCGGACCGGGGAGCTGTTTTTT. It specifies CASSPTQGARTGELFF. J is TRBJ2-2 and V is TRBV18; 8 bases fit TRBD1. From germline, CDR1 is KGHSH and CDR2 LQKENI. V dropped 2 bases and J dropped 5; count of bases not matched to a gene: 7. The CDR3 totals 16 residues.

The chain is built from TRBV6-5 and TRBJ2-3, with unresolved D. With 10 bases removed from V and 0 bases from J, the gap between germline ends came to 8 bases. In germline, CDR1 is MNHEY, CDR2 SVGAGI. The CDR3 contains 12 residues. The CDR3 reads CATKGSTDTQYF. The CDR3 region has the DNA TGTGCCACCAAAGGGAGCACAGATACGCAGTATTTT.

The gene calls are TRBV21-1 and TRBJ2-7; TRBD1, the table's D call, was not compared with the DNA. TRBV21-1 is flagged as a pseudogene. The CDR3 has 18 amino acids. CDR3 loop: CASSSPGTGDVGAYEQYF. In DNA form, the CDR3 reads TGTGCCAGCAGCAGTCCCGGGACAGGGGACGTCGGCGCCTACGAGCAGTACTTC.

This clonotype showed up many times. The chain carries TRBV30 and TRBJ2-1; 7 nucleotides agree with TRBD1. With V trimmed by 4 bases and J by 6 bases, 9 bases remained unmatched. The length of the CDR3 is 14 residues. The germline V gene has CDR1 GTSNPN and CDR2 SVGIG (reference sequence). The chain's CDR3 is CAWTRDSTRNEQFF. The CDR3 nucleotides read TGTGCCTGGACCCGGGACAGCACTCGCAATGAGCAGTTCTTC. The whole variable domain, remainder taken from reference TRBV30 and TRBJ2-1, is SQTIHQWPATLVQPVGSPLSLECTVEGTSNPNLYWYRQAAGRGLQLLFYSVGIGQISSEVPQNLSASRPQDRQFILSSKKLLLSDSGFYLCAWTRDSTRNEQFFGPGTRLTVL.

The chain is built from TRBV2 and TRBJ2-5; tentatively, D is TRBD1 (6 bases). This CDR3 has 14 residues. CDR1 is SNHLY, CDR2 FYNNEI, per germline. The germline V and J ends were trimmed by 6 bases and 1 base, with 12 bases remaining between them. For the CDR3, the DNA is TGTGCCAGCAGGGACACAGGGAGCCAAGAGACCCAGTACTTC. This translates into CASRDTGSQETQYF.

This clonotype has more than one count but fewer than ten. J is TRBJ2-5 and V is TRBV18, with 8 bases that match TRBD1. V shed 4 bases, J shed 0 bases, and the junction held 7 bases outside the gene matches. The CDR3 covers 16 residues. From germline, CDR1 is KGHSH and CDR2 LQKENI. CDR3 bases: TGTGCCAGCTCACTGGGACAGGCTTTGTACCAAGAGACCCAGTACTTC. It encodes CASSLGQALYQETQYF.

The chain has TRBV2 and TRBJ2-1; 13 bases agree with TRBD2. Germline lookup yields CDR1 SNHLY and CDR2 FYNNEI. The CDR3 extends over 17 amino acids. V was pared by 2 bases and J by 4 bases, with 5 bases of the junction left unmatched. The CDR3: CASSEIRTSGGYNEQFF. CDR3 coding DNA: TGTGCCAGCAGTGAAATTCGGACTAGCGGGGGATACAATGAGCAGTTCTTC.

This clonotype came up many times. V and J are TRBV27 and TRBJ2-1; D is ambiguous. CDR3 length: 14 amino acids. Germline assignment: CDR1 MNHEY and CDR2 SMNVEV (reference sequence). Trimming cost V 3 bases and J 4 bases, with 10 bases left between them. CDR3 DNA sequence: TGTGCCAGCAGTTTCCCCCCAGGATACAATGAGCAGTTCTTC. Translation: CASSFPPGYNEQFF.

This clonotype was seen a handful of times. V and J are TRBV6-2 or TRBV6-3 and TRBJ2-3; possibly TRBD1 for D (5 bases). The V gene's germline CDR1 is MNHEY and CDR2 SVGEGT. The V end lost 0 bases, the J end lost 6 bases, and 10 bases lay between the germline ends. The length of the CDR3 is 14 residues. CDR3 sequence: CASSYSWGSDTQYF. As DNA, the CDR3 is TGTGCCAGCAGTTACTCGTGGGGCTCGGATACGCAGTATTTT.

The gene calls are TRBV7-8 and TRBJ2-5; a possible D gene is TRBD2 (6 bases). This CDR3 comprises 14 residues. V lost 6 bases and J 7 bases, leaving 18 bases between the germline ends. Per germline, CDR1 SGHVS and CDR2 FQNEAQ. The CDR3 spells CASSLIRTGGTQYF. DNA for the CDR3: TGTGCCAGCAGTTTAATCCGGACCGGGGGGACCCAGTACTTC. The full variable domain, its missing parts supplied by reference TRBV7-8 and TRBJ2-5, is GAGVSQSPRYKVAKRGQDVALRCDPISGHVSLFWYQQALGQGPEFLTYFQNEAQLDKSGLPSDRFFAERPEGSVSTLKIQRTQQEDSAVYLCASSLIRTGGTQYFGPGTRLLVL.

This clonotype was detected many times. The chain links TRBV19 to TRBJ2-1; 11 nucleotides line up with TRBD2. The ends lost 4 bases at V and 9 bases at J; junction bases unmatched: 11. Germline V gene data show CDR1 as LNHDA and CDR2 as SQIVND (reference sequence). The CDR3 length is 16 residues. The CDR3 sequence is CASSKTGLAAWSEQFF. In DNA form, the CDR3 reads TGTGCCAGTAGTAAAACGGGACTAGCGGCGTGGAGTGAGCAGTTCTTC. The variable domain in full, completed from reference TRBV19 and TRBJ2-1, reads DGGITQSPKYLFRKEGQNVTLSCEQNLNHDAMYWYRQDPGQGLRLIYYSQIVNDFQKGDIAEGYSVSREKKESFPLTVTSAQKNPTAFYLCASSKTGLAAWSEQFFGPGTRLTVL.

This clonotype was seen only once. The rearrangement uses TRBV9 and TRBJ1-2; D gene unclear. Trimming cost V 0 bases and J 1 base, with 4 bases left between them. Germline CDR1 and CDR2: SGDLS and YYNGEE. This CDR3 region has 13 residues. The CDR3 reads CASSVGNNYGYTF. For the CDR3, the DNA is TGTGCCAGCAGCGTAGGTAATAACTATGGCTACACCTTC.

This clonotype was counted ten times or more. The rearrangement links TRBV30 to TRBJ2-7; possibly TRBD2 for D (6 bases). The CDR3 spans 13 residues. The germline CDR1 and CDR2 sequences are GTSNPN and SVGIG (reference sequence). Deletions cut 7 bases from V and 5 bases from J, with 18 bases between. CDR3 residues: CASTGTLSHEQYF. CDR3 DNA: TGTGCCTCGACCGGGACTCTGAGCCACGAGCAGTACTTC.

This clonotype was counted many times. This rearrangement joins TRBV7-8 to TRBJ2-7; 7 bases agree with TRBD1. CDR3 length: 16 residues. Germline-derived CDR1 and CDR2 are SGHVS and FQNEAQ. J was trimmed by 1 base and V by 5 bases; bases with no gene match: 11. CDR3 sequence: CASSLGSGTASYEQYF. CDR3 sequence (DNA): TGTGCCAGCAGCCTGGGATCCGGGACAGCTTCCTACGAGCAGTACTTC. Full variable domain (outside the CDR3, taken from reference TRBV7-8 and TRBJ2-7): GAGVSQSPRYKVAKRGQDVALRCDPISGHVSLFWYQQALGQGPEFLTYFQNEAQLDKSGLPSDRFFAERPEGSVSTLKIQRTQQEDSAVYLCASSLGSGTASYEQYFGPGTRLTVT.

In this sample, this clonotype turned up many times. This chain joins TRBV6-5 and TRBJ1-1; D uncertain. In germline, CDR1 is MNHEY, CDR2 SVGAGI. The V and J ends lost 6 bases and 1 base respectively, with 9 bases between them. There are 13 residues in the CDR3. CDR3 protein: CASSPDGNTEAFF. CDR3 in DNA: TGTGCCAGCAGCCCCGACGGGAACACTGAAGCTTTCTTT.

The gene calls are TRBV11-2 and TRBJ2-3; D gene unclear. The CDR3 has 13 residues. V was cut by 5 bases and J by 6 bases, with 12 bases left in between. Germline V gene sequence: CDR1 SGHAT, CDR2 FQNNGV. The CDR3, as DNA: TGTGCCAGCAGCCCCCCTCGTGCTGATACGCAGTATTTT. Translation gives CASSPPRADTQYF.

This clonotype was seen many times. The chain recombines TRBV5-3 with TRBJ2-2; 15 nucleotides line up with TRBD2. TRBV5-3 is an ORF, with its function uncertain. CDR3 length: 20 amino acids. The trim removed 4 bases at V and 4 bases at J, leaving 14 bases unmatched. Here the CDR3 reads CARSQGTSGRPDNLTGELFF. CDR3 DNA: TGTGCCAGAAGCCAAGGGACTAGCGGGAGGCCAGACAACCTCACCGGGGAGCTGTTTTTT.

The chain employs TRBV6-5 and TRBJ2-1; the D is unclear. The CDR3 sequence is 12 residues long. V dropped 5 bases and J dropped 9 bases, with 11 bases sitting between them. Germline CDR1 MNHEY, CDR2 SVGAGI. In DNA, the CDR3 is TGTGCCAGCAGTCCGATTGCCGGTGAGCAGTTCTTC. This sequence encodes CASSPIAGEQFF.

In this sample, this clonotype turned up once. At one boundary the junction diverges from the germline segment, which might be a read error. The CDR3 DNA reads TGCGCCTGCAGCAGGAGTACAGATACGCAGTATTTT. Its protein is CACSRSTDTQYF. This chain connects TRBV5-1 to TRBJ2-3; no clear D gene. This CDR3 contains 12 residues. Germline assignment: CDR1 SGHRS and CDR2 YFSETQ.

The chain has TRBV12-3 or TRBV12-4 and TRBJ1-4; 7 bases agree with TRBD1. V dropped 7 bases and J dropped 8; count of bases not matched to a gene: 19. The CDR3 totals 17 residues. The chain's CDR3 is CASTTQSGGGFWEKLFF. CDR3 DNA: TGTGCCAGCACTACCCAAAGCGGAGGGGGCTTTTGGGAAAAACTGTTTTTT.

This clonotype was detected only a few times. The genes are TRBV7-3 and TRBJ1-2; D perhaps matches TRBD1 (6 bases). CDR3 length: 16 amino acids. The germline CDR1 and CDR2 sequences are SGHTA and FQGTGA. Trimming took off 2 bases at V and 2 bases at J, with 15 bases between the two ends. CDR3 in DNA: TGTGCCAGCAGCTTACAATCGGGACAACTAAACTATGGCTACACCTTC. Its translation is CASSLQSGQLNYGYTF.